This T cell receptor beta chain is from a study of blood T cell repertoires in COVID-19. Study overall: The United States, Italy and Spain provided the acute and convalescent COVID-19 samples. T cells, B-cell-depleted T cells, or PBMCs provided the cDNA or gDNA that served as material.

As handled by the study authors: Estimation of nucleated cell counts was performed using reference gene primer amplification. Here immunoSEQ multiplex PCR was the method, and the copy in TCRdb shows in-frame clones only, minus some. From that table come the V and J calls and clone size; the DNA was used to work out D and trimming. The sample consists of approximately 250,000 clones, around 84% of them appearing once. The V and J ends lost 4 bases and 0 bases, in that order; junction bases with no gene match: 2. This CDR3 has 16 amino acids. Germline V gives CDR1 SGHRS, CDR2 YFSETQ. This receptor was obtained from a man aged 60 to 75 with acute or convalescent COVID-19. The rearrangement uses TRBV5-1 and TRBJ2-3, with 13 bases lining up with TRBD2. Material: peripheral blood. The CDR3 DNA follows: TGCGCCAGCAGCCAACTAGCGGGAGGGAGCACAGATACGCAGTATTTT. Translation gives CASSQLAGGSTDTQYF.